This entry is about one TCR beta chain. The clone's antigen remains unknown. Nothing much larger sits one base from this clone, and base qualities are not available. These data are taken from a study of T cell repertoires in cytomegalovirus infection (dated by TCRdb to the late 2010s). Context from the whole study: Recently identified HLA-C-restricted CMV epitopes, whose presentation resists viral immunomodulation, were targeted by peptide stimulations together with well-studied HLA-B-restricted epitopes. Donor HLA type was relevant to the analysis, as public TCR beta signatures indicated carriage of CMV infection together with the matching HLA type.

Overall study outcomes, separate from this receptor: Cumulative frequency of public TCR beta family members discriminated carriers of CMV infection plus the relevant HLA type in this cohort and an independent 352-donor cohort. The ex vivo response was dominated by HLA-C-restricted CMV-specific TCR beta clonotypes, which also provided the single most frequent clonotype in two of eight donors.

The treatment or condition label for this specimen denotes: in vitro stimulation with specific CMV peptide epitopes to enrich CMV-specific T cells. Taken from cysteine to phenylalanine, the CDR3 has 13 residues. Only the CDR3 part of the read is kept: 39 bases, read in frame from the first base. The germline V gene gives CDR1 as MNHGY and CDR2 as SAAAGT. V is clipped by 4 bases and J by 5 bases, and the sequence between their germline boundaries is 11 bases long. TCRdb records Illumina HiSeq 1500 as the sequencer. The public reads were reprocessed in TCRdb via fastp at Q25 and MiXCR, keeping in-frame beta chains. For every CDR3 protein sequence, its rows merge into one entry that carries the most common genes and DNA. The sample has tens of thousands of distinct CDR3 sequences on record, 20% to 25% of them singletons. Clones ranked in the top ten supply 55% to 75% of the sample.

The origin of this receptor is a human donor in good health (CMV status not recorded). Some clones in this sample may be carry-over from other donors' samples. The specimen was CD8+ T cells from cultured PBMCs, collected from culture after CMV antigen stimulation. This sequence uses TRBV6-8 and TRBJ1-1; TRBD1 is possibly the D segment (5 matching bases). CDR3 sequence: CASSSTWGTEAFF. The bases read TGTGCCAGCAGTTCTACTTGGGGGACTGAAGCTTTCTTT.